Following are 21 T cell receptor beta chains from one sample sequenced in a study of T-cell reconstitution after alpha-beta-depleted transplantation in children. It was with unique molecular identifiers that the TCRbeta library was prepared. TCRdb used MiXCR to reprocess the PCR reads, holding one entry per CDR3 protein. The sample carries some 6,000 distinct CDR3 sequences, 14% to 15% recorded once. The starting material was PBMCs, obtained before TCRalphabeta/CD19-depleted stem cell transplant. These receptors all stem from a boy between 5 and 17 years old with acute lymphoblastic leukemia, due to receive a stem cell transplant.

In its sample, this clonotype ranks as medium-sized (0.01 to 0.1%). The rearrangement uses TRBV5-6 and TRBJ2-7; 10 bases align to TRBD2. Unmatched junction bases numbered 5, after V lost 3 bases and J lost 2 bases. The V gene's germline CDR1 is SGHDT and CDR2 YYEEEE. The CDR3 consists of 15 residues. The CDR3 sequence: CASSWSGRAPYEQYF. The DNA of the CDR3 is TGTGCCAGCAGCTGGAGCGGGAGGGCCCCCTACGAGCAGTACTTC.

This clonotype is categorized as medium-sized. In DNA form, the CDR3 reads TGCAGTTTCTGGACCGTGAGTGAGCAGTACTTC. This codes for CSFWTVSEQYF. J is TRBJ2-7 and V is TRBV20-1; D gene unclear. There are 11 residues in the CDR3. The V end was cut by 8 bases, the J end by 7 bases, with 15 bases between. The germline V gene has CDR1 DFQATT and CDR2 SNEGSKA (reference sequence).

This clonotype is labeled as medium-sized (0.01 to 0.1%). The chain employs TRBV20-1 and TRBJ1-6, with a tentative D call TRBD1 (6 bases). V was cut by 3 bases and J by 5 bases, with 14 bases left in between. This CDR3 comprises 15 residues. Germline V CDR1 and CDR2: DFQATT, SNEGSKA (reference sequence). The CDR3 loop reads CSASPRGRDNSPLHF. The CDR3 nucleotides read TGCAGTGCTAGCCCCAGGGGCAGGGATAATTCACCCCTCCACTTT.

Details on this clonotype: Germline is not matched at one junction end, which may reflect a read error. The V gene is TRBV29-1, the J gene TRBJ1-2; possible D gene TRBD1, 5 bases. There are 13 residues in the CDR3. Germline CDR1 SQVTM, CDR2 ANQGSEA. The CDR3 here is CSVQDSKNIGYTF. In DNA form, the CDR3 reads TGCAGCGTTCAAGACAGTAAAAACATTGGCTACACCTTC.

Sample share makes this clonotype medium-sized (0.01 to 0.1%). The chain combines TRBV12-3 or TRBV12-4 with TRBJ1-1; the D gene is possibly TRBD1 (5 bases). CDR3 length equals 14 residues. V lost 2 bases and J 2 bases, leaving 9 bases between the germline ends. CDR3 in DNA: TGTGCCAGCAGTTTAAGGCAGGGAAACACTGAAGCTTTCTTT. The encoded protein is CASSLRQGNTEAFF.

This clonotype is classed as medium-sized. The chain carries TRBV5-1 and TRBJ2-5, with TRBD1 matching 10 bases. CDR3 length equals 15 residues. V shed 4 bases, J shed 5 bases, and the junction held 8 bases outside the gene matches. CDR1 is SGHRS and CDR2 is YFSETQ in the germline V gene. The CDR3 sequence: CASSRDRGARETQYF. The CDR3 DNA reads as TGCGCCAGCAGCAGGGACAGGGGCGCCCGGGAGACCCAGTACTTC.

This chain links TRBV5-1 with TRBJ1-2, with D unresolved. Trimming took 2 bases from V and 3 from J, leaving 14 bases between them. CDR3 size: 15 residues. CDR1 SGHRS and CDR2 YFSETQ come from the germline V gene. The CDR3 sequence: CASSFGKSDYYGYTF. In DNA form, the CDR3 reads TGCGCCAGCAGCTTCGGCAAATCGGACTACTATGGCTACACCTTC.

Judged by abundance, this clonotype is medium-sized. The chain combines TRBV29-1 with TRBJ2-7; 7 positions agree with TRBD2. J gave up 2 bases and V 3 bases, and 10 bases lay outside the gene matches. Germline V gene data show CDR1 as SQVTM and CDR2 as ANQGSEA. The CDR3 has 15 residues. The CDR3 DNA is TGCAGCGTTGAGGGGGGGGATTCCACTCCCTACGAGCAGTACTTC. Translated, it gives CSVEGGDSTPYEQYF.

Within the sample, this clonotype is medium-sized. This chain's CDR3 is CATSDFGSRQETQYF. The CDR3 region has the DNA TGTGCCACCAGTGATTTTGGCAGCCGTCAAGAGACCCAGTACTTC. V and J are TRBV24-1 and TRBJ2-5; D unresolved. CDR1 is KGHDR, CDR2 SFDVKD, per germline. The CDR3 runs 15 residues. V lost 1 base, J lost 2 bases, and 10 bases lay in between.

Points on this clonotype: A much larger clone is a single base away; this may be a read error. As DNA, the CDR3 is TGTGCCAGCAGGGGACAGGGGTATGAGCTGTTCTTC. It translates to CASRGQGYELFF. This chain links TRBV11-3 with TRBJ2-1, with TRBD1 matching over 10 bases. This CDR3 comprises 12 residues. Germline V lookup: CDR1 SGHNT, CDR2 YENEEA.

This clonotype is deemed medium-sized. The V gene is TRBV2, the J gene TRBJ1-1; 7 positions agree with TRBD1. The length of the CDR3 is 14 residues. Trimming took 5 bases from V and 1 from J; bases not matched to a gene: 4. In germline, CDR1 is SNHLY, CDR2 FYNNEI. CDR3 amino acids: CASSRQGGNTEAFF. CDR3 bases: TGTGCCAGCAGTAGACAGGGTGGGAACACTGAAGCTTTCTTT.

This clonotype rates as medium-sized. V usage is TRBV5-6 and J usage is TRBJ2-1; tentatively, D is TRBD2 (5 bases). CDR3 length: 12 amino acids. Per germline, CDR1 SGHDT and CDR2 YYEEEE. Trimming took 4 bases from V and 14 from J, leaving 16 bases between them. The CDR3: CASSVRRAGEFF. The CDR3 nucleotides read TGTGCCAGCAGCGTAAGAAGGGCCGGGGAGTTCTTC.

This clonotype appeared many times. The chain links TRBV19 to TRBJ1-6, with unresolved D. Germline CDR1 reads LNHDA; CDR2 reads SQIVND (reference sequence). The CDR3 runs 14 residues. V shed 5 bases and J shed 7 bases, with 12 bases lying between them. The chain's CDR3 is CASSLQEENSPLHF. As DNA, the CDR3 is TGTGCCAGTAGTCTCCAGGAAGAAAATTCACCCCTCCACTTT.

This clonotype was counted ten times or more. At one boundary the junction diverges from the germline segment, which might be a read error. The chain is built from TRBV30 and TRBJ1-2; a possible D gene is TRBD1 (6 bases). Per the germline V gene, CDR1 is GTSNPN and CDR2 is SVGIG (reference sequence). The CDR3 consists of 14 residues. The DNA of the CDR3 is TGTGTCTGGAGTGTATGGGGGGCGCTTAGGGGCTACACCTTC. It is translated as CVWSVWGALRGYTF.

This clonotype is labeled medium-sized. The CDR3 nucleotides read TGTGCCAGCAGATCTCCGACAGGGGTGCGGGAGCTGTTTTTT. Its protein product is CASRSPTGVRELFF. This chain joins TRBV28 and TRBJ2-2, with 8 nucleotides matching TRBD1. This CDR3 spans 14 amino acids. The V and J ends lost 6 bases and 9 bases, in that order; junction bases with no gene match: 9. Per the germline V gene, CDR1 is MDHEN and CDR2 is SYDVKM.

By share, this clonotype counts as medium-sized (0.01 to 0.1%). This chain connects TRBV12-3 or TRBV12-4 to TRBJ2-7, with 12 bases matching TRBD2. Trimming removed 5 bases from V and 4 bases from J; junction bases left unmatched: 9. The CDR3 consists of 16 residues. Written as DNA, the CDR3 is TGTGCCAGCAGTCCCGATGGACTAGCGGGACGATACGAGCAGTACTTC. Residues: CASSPDGLAGRYEQYF.

As concerns this clonotype: Germline and junction disagree at one end, which may indicate a read error. The chain couples TRBV29-1 to TRBJ2-7; 7 nucleotides agree with TRBD2. Germline CDR1 SQVTM, CDR2 ANQGSEA. CDR3 length: 14 residues. The CDR3 region has the DNA TGCAGCGTTGGGGAGGGACCAACCTCCCACGAGCAATACTTC. Protein: CSVGEGPTSHEQYF.

By share, this clonotype ranks as medium-sized (0.01 to 0.1%). The V gene is TRBV10-3, the J gene TRBJ1-5; tentatively, D is TRBD1 (6 bases). The CDR3 is 14 residues long. CDR1 is ENHRY, CDR2 SYGVKD, per germline. V was trimmed by 2 bases and J by 7 bases, leaving 12 bases between them. The CDR3 spells CAISETGRGQPQHF. The CDR3 region has the DNA TGTGCCATCAGTGAGACAGGGCGTGGACAGCCCCAGCATTTT.

By sample fraction, this clonotype is medium-sized (0.01 to 0.1%). This chain uses TRBV7-8 with TRBJ2-3; 10 bases line up with TRBD2. This CDR3 has 16 amino acids. In germline, CDR1 is SGHVS, CDR2 FQNEAQ. V lost 4 bases, J lost 5 bases, and 9 bases stayed unmatched. CDR3 DNA sequence: TGTGCCAGCAGCTCCTCGTTCAGCGGGAGGGTAGATACGCAGTATTTT. Translating gives CASSSSFSGRVDTQYF.

By share, this clonotype ranks as medium-sized. The chain links TRBV25-1 to TRBJ1-1; maybe TRBD1 (6 bases). The V gene lost 5 bases and the J gene lost 2 bases, with 18 bases spanning the gap. The germline V gene has CDR1 MGHDK and CDR2 SYGVNS. This CDR3 has 16 residues. CDR3 in DNA: TGTGCCAGCAGTTCGGGGGGCCCCCCAACTAACACTGAAGCTTTCTTT. Protein product: CASSSGGPPTNTEAFF.

This clonotype rates as medium-sized (0.01 to 0.1%). The chain is built from TRBV5-1 and TRBJ2-3, with D maybe TRBD1 (6 bases). V gave up 0 bases and J gave up 1 base, with 18 bases separating them. From germline, CDR1 is SGHRS and CDR2 YFSETQ. The CDR3 has 18 amino acids. The chain's CDR3 is CASSLAVNRDTRTDTQYF. CDR3 sequence (DNA): TGCGCCAGCAGCTTGGCCGTGAACCGGGACACCCGCACAGATACGCAGTATTTT.